These 9 T cell receptor beta chains came from one sample sequenced in a study of blood T cell repertoires in COVID-19. The method was immunoSEQ multiplex PCR; TCRdb's version includes in-frame clones alone and lacks a portion of them. Of some 260,000 clones in the sample, 88% were seen once. What was sequenced was peripheral blood. These receptors were taken from a human donor in a cohort sampled during active COVID-19.

J is TRBJ1-4 and V is TRBV6-4; a possible D gene is TRBD1 (6 bases). The germline V and J ends were trimmed by 8 bases and 1 base, with 29 bases remaining between them. The CDR3 contains 20 residues. CDR1 is MRHNA, CDR2 SNTAGT, per germline. CDR3 in DNA: TGTGCCAGCTCCCACAAAAAGGACAGACCCAAGGAGAAAACTAATGAAAAACTGTTTTTT. It translates to CASSHKKDRPKEKTNEKLFF.

The CDR3, as DNA: TGTGCCAGCAGCCCGACAGGAAGCCAAGAGACCCAGTACTTC. This encodes CASSPTGSQETQYF. The V and J genes are TRBV3-1 (or the pseudogene TRBV3-2) and TRBJ2-5; maybe TRBD1 (6 bases). The V end lost 4 bases, the J end lost 1 base, and 10 bases lay between the germline ends. This CDR3 region has 14 residues. Germline CDR1 LGHDT, CDR2 YNNKEL (reference sequence).

J is TRBJ1-1 and V is TRBV6-2 or TRBV6-3, with 9 bases lining up with TRBD1. This CDR3 has 17 residues. J gave up 1 base and V 1 base, and 7 bases lay outside the gene matches. Germline CDR1 is MNHEY and CDR2 is SVGEGT. CDR3 residues: CASSYWTGVFSNTEAFF. The DNA for the CDR3 is TGTGCCAGCAGTTACTGGACAGGGGTATTCTCGAACACTGAAGCTTTCTTT.

The CDR3 sequence: CASSTLSTPGQIEYGYTF. DNA for the CDR3: TGTGCCAGCAGCACACTGTCAACCCCGGGACAGATAGAATATGGCTACACCTTC. The V and J genes are TRBV28 and TRBJ1-2; TRBD1 agrees at 7 bases. The V gene end was trimmed by 6 bases and the J gene end by 5 bases; junction bases not matched to a gene: 21. CDR3 length equals 18 residues. Per the germline V gene, CDR1 is MDHEN and CDR2 is SYDVKM.

V and J are TRBV6-2 or TRBV6-3 and TRBJ1-1, with 11 bases identical to TRBD1. CDR1 and CDR2 from the germline V gene are MNHEY and SVGEGT. V shed 5 bases, J shed 4 bases, and the junction held 12 bases outside the gene matches. The CDR3 has 17 residues. CDR3 DNA sequence: TGTGCCAGCAGTCTCCGGACAGGGGGCGTATGGGTCACTGAAGCTTTCTTT. Translated: CASSLRTGGVWVTEAFF.

This clone was detected only a few times. The rearrangement joins TRBV20-1 to TRBJ1-5, with a weak D call TRBD1 (6 bases). CDR1 is DFQATT, CDR2 SNEGSKA, per germline (reference sequence). This CDR3 comprises 13 residues. Between the trimmed V and J ends, which lost 3 bases and 4 bases, there was a span of 10 bases. This CDR3 is CSASHRVNQPQHF. The CDR3 DNA reads as TGCAGTGCTAGTCACAGGGTTAATCAGCCCCAGCATTTT.

The chain couples TRBV11-2 to TRBJ2-7, with D perhaps TRBD1 (5 bases). Trimming pared 4 bases from V and 3 bases from J, leaving 25 bases between. From germline, CDR1 is SGHAT and CDR2 FQNNGV. The CDR3 contains 18 residues. The CDR3 DNA sequence: TGTGCCAGCAGCTCGTTTAAGGGGCCCAAGCTAGACTTCTACGAGCAGTACTTC. Protein sequence: CASSSFKGPKLDFYEQYF.

Only one count was recorded for this clone. This chain joins TRBV19 and TRBJ1-4; D perhaps matches TRBD1 (6 bases). Germline V gives CDR1 LNHDA, CDR2 SQIVND (reference sequence). CDR3 length: 13 amino acids. Between the trimmed V and J ends, which lost 5 bases and 5 bases, there was a span of 9 bases. The CDR3 DNA is TGTGCCAGTAGTTCGGACAGAAATGAAAAACTGTTTTTT. It translates to CASSSDRNEKLFF.

V usage is TRBV15 and J usage is TRBJ2-7; the D gene is possibly TRBD1 (5 bases). Germline V gene data show CDR1 as LNHNV and CDR2 as YYDKDF (reference sequence). There are 15 residues in the CDR3. The germline V and J ends were trimmed by 2 bases and 4 bases, with 15 bases remaining between them. In nucleotides, the CDR3 is TGTGCCACCAGCAGACGGTCGCAGGGAACTTACGAGCAGTACTTC. This codes for CATSRRSQGTYEQYF. Complete variable domain (other parts from reference TRBV15 and TRBJ2-7): DAMVIQNPRYQVTQFGKPVTLSCSQTLNHNVMYWYQQKSSQAPKLLFHYYDKDFNNEADTPDNFQSRRPNTSFCFLDIRSPGLGDTAMYLCATSRRSQGTYEQYFGPGTRLTVT.